This T cell receptor (beta chain) stems from a study of identical twins. From germline, CDR1 is KGHDR and CDR2 SFDVKD. With 4 bases removed from V and 9 bases from J, the gap between germline ends came to 15 bases. The CDR3 loop spans 14 amino acids. Ten or more counts support this clonotype. What it binds is unknown. Notes on the study in general: Findings came from cross-sectional statistics, without long-term follow-up of donors. Invariant MAIT and iNKT cells could partly confound zero-insertion analyses. Sharing of beta out-of-frame sequences by twins showed a weaker excess. There was an excess of low generation probability in the out-of-frame alpha sequences that twins shared.

TCRdb ran MiXCR on the 5' RACE reads and lists one entry per CDR3 protein. The sample includes around 370,000 distinct CDR3 sequences, approximately 9.1% of them seen just once. Sequenced material: naive T cells sorted from blood. The chain carries TRBV24-1 and TRBJ2-1, with D possibly being TRBD2 (6 bases). The clonotype was recovered from a woman aged 50 to 65 in good health. Written as DNA, the CDR3 is TGTGCCACCAGTGAGGCCGGGACTTTCAGTGAGCAGTTCTTC. Protein: CATSEAGTFSEQFF.